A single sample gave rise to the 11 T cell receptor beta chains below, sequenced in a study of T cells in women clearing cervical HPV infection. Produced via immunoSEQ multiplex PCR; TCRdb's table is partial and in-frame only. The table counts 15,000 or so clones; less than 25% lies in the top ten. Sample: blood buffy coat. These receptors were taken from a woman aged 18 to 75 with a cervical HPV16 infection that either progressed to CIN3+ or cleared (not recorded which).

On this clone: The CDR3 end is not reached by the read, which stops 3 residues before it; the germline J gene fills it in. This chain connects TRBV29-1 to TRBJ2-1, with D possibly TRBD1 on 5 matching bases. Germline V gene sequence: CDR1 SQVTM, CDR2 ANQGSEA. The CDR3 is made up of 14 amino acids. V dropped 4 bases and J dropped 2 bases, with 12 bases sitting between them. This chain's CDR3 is CSVVSGQTYNEQFF. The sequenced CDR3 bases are TGCAGCGTTGTGAGTGGACAAACCTACAATGAG.

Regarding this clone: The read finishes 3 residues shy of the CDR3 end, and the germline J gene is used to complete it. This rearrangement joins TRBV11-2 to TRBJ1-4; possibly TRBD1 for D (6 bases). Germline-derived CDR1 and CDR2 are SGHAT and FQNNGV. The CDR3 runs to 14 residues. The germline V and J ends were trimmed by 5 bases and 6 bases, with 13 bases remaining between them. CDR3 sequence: CASSQGQAYEKLFF. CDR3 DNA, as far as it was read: TGTGCCAGCAGCCAGGGGCAGGCCTATGAAAAA. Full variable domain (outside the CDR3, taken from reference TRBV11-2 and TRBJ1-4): EAGVAQSPRYKIIEKRQSVAFWCNPISGHATLYWYQQILGQGPKLLIQFQNNGVVDDSQLPKDRFSAERLKGVDSTLKIQPAKLEDSAVYLCASSQGQAYEKLFFGSGTQLSVL.

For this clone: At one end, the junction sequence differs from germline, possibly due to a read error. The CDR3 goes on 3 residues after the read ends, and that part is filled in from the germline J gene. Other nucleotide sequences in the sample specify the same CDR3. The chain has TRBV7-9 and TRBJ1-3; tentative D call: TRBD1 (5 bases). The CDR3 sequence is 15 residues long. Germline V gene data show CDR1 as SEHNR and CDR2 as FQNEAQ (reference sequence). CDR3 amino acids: CASSLAGAPGNTIYF. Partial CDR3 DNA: TGTGCCAGCAGCTTAGCTGGGGCCCCTGGAAACACA.

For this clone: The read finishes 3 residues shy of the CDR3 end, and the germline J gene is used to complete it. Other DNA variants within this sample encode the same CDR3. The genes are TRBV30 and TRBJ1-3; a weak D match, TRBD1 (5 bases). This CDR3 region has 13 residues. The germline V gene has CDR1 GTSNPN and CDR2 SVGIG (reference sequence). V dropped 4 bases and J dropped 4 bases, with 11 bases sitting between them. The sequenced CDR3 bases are TGTGCCTGGACAGGGTCGGCCGGAAACACC. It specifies CAWTGSAGNT. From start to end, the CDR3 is CAWTGSAGNTIYF.

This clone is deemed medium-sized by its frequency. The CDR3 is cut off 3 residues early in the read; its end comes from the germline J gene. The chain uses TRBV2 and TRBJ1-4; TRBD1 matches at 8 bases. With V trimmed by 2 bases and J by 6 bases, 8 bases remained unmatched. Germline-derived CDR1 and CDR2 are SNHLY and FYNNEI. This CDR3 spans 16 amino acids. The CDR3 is CASSEPRGHRDEKLFF. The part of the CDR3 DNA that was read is TGTGCCAGCAGTGAACCCAGGGGGCATAGGGATGAAAAA.

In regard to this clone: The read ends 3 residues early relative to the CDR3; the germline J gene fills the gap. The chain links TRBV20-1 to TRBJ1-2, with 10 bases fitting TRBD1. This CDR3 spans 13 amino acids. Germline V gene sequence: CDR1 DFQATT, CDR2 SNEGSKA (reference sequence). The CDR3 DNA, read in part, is TGCAGTGCTGAAATTGACAGGGGGCTCGGC. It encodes CSAEIDRGLG. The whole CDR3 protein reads CSAEIDRGLGYTF.

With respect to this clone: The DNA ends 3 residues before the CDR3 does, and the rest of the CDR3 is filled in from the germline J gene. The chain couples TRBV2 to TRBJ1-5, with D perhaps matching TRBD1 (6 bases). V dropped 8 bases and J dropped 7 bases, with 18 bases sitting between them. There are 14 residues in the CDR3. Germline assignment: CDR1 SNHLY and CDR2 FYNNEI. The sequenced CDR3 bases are TGTGCCAGCGACAGGAGTGGGGAATTGCAGCCC. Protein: CASDRSGELQP. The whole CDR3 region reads CASDRSGELQPQHF.

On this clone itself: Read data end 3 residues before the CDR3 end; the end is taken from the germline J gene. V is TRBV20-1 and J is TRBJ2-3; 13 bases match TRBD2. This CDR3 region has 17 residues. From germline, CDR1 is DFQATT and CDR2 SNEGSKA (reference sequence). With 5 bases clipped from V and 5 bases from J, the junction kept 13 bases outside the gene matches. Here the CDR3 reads CSAGVGLAGVGGDTQYF. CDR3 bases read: TGCAGTGCTGGGGTAGGACTAGCGGGGGTAGGGGGAGATACG.

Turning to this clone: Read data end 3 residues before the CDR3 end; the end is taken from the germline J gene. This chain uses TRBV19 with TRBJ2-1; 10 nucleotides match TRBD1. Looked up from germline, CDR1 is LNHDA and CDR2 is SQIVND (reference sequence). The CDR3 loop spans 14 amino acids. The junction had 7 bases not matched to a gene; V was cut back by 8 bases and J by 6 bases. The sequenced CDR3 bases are TGTGCCAGTGGCCTGGGACAGGGGATCAATGAG. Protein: CASGLGQGINE. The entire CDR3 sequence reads CASGLGQGINEQFF.

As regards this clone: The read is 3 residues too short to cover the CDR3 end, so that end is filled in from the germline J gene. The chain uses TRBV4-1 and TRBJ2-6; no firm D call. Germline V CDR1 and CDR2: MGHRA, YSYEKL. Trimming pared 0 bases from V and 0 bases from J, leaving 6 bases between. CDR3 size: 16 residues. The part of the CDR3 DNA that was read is TGCGCCAGCAGCCAAGAAGTCGGCTCTGGGGCCAACGTC. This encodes CASSQEVGSGANV. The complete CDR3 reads CASSQEVGSGANVLTF.

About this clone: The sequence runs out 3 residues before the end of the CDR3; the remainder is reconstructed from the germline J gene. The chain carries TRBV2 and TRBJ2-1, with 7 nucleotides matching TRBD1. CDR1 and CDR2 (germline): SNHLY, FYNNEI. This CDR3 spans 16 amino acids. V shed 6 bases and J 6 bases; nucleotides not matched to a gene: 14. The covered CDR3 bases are TGTGCCAGCAGGGACACCGGGACAGACGTCGGCAATGAG. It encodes CASRDTGTDVGNE. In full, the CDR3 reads CASRDTGTDVGNEQFF.